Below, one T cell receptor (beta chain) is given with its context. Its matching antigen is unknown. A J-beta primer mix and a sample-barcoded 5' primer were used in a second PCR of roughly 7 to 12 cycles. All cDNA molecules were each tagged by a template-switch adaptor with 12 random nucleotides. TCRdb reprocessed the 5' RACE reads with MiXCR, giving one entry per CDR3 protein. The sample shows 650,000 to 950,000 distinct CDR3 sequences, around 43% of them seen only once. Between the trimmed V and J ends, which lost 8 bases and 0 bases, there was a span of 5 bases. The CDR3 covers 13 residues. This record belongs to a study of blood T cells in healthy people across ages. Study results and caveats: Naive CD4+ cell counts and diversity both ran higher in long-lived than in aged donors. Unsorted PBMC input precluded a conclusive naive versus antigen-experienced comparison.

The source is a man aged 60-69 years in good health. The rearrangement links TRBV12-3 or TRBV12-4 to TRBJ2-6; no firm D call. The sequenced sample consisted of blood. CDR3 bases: TGTGCCAGCCAACCCTCTGGGGCCAACGTCCTGACTTTC. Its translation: CASQPSGANVLTF.